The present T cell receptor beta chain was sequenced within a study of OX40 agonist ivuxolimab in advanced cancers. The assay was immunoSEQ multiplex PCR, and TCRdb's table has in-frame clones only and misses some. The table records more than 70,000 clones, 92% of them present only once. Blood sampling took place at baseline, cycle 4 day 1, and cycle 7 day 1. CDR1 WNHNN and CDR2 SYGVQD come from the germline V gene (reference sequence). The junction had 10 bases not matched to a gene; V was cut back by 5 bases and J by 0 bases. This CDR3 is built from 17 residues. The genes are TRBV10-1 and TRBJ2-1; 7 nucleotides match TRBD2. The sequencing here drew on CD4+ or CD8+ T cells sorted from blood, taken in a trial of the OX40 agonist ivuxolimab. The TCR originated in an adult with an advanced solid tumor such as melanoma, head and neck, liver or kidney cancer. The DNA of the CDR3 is TGCGCCAGCAGTCCTACCCCGCGGGGGAGCTCCTACAATGAGCAGTTCTTC. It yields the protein CASSPTPRGSSYNEQFF.